The entry that follows covers one T cell receptor (beta chain) sequence. This clone's antigen is unknown. There are no base qualities to consult, and no much larger clone falls within one base. The CDR3 regions of human TCRbeta chains were subjected to immunosequencing. The paper's processing steps were these. TCRs in the repertoires were compared against a reference library of SARS-CoV-2-specific TCRs that had been generated with the MIRA antigen-specificity platform. Breadth meant the fraction of unique TCRs that were SARS-CoV-2-associated, whereas depth meant the fraction of total T cells that were SARS-CoV-2-associated. Using the MIRA data, each spike-specific TCR was mapped to the spike region that the TCR reacts to and placed in a CD4 or CD8 class. Log10-transformed breadth and depth values were compared by one-way ANOVA with Sidak's multiple comparisons tests. Drawn from immuneACCESS, this table holds only the in-frame rearrangements with V and J called that TCRdb kept. Clones are partly lost; checked studies trace under half to an unresolved V gene and leave the rest unexplained. V and J calls and clone size are those listed in that table; D and trimming were worked out from the DNA. The sample data list about 94,000 clones, and roughly 85% of these were observed just once. The ten largest account for roughly 4.5% of the sample.

This sample was taken from a study of T cell responses to AZD1222 COVID-19 vaccine (dated by TCRdb to 2020 to 2022). Looking at the study overall: A total of about 250 trial participants underwent TCR sequencing, of whom nearly 210 had received two doses of AZD1222 and roughly 26 had received two doses of the MenACWY control vaccine. Trial participants were enrolled by age into 18-55, 56-69 and 70-plus year subgroups, with approximately 150, 28 and 58 TCR-sequenced participants respectively.

Broad study findings and their caveats: No day 14 peak-response samples were available, so repertoires were characterized only after the peak T cell response. Participants were mostly white British, with more females than males. The authors suggested clonal diversity may have been underestimated. After two AZD1222 doses, both the breadth and the depth of spike-specific TCRs were significantly higher than at day 0 and than in MenACWY recipients. The whole spike protein was spanned by vaccine-associated CD4 TCRs, and dominant responses were seen in regions 160-218 and 743-854. Conclusions about previously exposed vaccinees are limited, since just five or six AZD1222 recipients were seropositive for SARS-CoV-2 at baseline. The 56-69-year group was small, and its depth increase did not reach significance, likely because of low power. Reportedly, close to half of the unique spike-specific TCRs recognized epitopes lying outside the regions that are mutated in the B.1.351 and B.1.1.7 variants.

The meaning of the sample's time point label: about 28 days (+/-7) after the second vaccine dose. AZD1222 recipients given second doses at about 4 weeks or at about 12 weeks were pooled, since spike-specific TCR depth and breadth were not found to differ between the two schedules. Vaccinee samples were obtained from the UK trials COV001 and COV002, which included a single-blind randomized controlled phase 2/3 trial of AZD1222 (ChAdOx1 nCoV-19) in healthy adults. For TCRbeta chain sequencing, PBMC samples were collected from trial participants at day 0 and at day 28 after the second dose. The TCR originated in an adult who received the AZD1222 COVID-19 vaccine. The sample was peripheral blood, taken 28 days after the second AZD1222 dose.

The DNA is as follows: TGTGCCAGCAGCCAAATCCTATGGGCCTACGAGCAGTACTTC. This translates into CASSQILWAYEQYF. The receptor chain draws on TRBV14 and TRBJ2-7, with the D gene call left open. V lost 2 bases and J lost 2 bases; the stretch between them is 10 bases long. Including cysteine and phenylalanine, the CDR3 has 14 amino acids. Only the CDR3 DNA stays, 42 bases, in frame from base 1. According to the germline V gene, CDR1 reads SGHDN and CDR2 reads FVKESK.